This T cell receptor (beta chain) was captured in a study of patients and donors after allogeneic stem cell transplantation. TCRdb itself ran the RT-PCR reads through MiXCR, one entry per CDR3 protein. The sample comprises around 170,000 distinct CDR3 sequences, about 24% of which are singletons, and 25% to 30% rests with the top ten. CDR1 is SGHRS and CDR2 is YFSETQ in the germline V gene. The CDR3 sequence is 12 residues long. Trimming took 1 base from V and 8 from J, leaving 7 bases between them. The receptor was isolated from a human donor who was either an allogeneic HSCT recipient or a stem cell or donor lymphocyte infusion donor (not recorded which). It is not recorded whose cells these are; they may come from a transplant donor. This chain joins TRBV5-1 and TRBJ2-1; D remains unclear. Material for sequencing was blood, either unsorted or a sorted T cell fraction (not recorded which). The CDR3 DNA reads TGCGCCAGCAGCTTGATTAGGGATGAGCAGTTCTTC. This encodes CASSLIRDEQFF.